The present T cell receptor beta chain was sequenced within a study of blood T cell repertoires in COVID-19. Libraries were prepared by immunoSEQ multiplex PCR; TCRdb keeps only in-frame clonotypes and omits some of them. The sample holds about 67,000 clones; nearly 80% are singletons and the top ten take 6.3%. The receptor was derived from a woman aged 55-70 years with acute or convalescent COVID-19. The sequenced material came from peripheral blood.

CDR3: CASSERGGMNTEAFF. The CDR3 nucleotides are TGCGCCAGCAGTGAACGGGGGGGTATGAACACTGAAGCTTTCTTT. The chain employs TRBV10-1 and TRBJ1-1; possible D gene TRBD1, 5 bases. Germline assignment: CDR1 WNHNN and CDR2 SYGVQD (reference sequence). The ends were cut back, 3 bases at V and 0 bases at J, with 11 bases in the middle. The CDR3 sequence is 15 residues long.